This is a list of T cell receptor beta chains from one sample in a study of Graves' ophthalmopathy and Graves' hyperthyroidism. TCRdb re-called the multiplex PCR reads through MiXCR, storing one row per CDR3 protein. The table records almost 400,000 distinct CDR3 sequences, approximately 20% of them present only once. Input material: peripheral blood. These receptor sequences come from a woman younger than 35 with Graves' ophthalmopathy. CDR3s include the opening cysteine and the closing phenylalanine or tryptophan. The order of the fields is J gene, D gene, V gene, clone size, CDR3 protein, CDR3 DNA. A D gene is named only where the DNA matches it firmly. Part of the rows lack a size; the others show once, few, many or a class for expanded clones.

j_gene: TRBJ2-7; d_gene: TRBD2; v_gene: TRBV20-1; abundance: once; CDR3aa: CSAWSSGSSSYEQYF; CDR3nt: TGCAGTGCTTGGAGTAGCGGGAGTTCCTCCTACGAGCAGTACTTC
j_gene: TRBJ1-5; d_gene: NA; v_gene: TRBV28; abundance: many; CDR3aa: CASSTPQGRNQPQHF; CDR3nt: TGTGCCAGCAGTACTCCTCAGGGGAGGAACCAGCCCCAGCATTTT
j_gene: TRBJ2-5; d_gene: NA; v_gene: TRBV6-2/TRBV6-3; abundance: many; CDR3aa: CASSYFGTAEQETQYF; CDR3nt: TGTGCCAGCAGTTATTTTGGGACTGCAGAACAAGAGACCCAGTACTTC
j_gene: TRBJ1-2; d_gene: NA; v_gene: TRBV9; abundance: many; CDR3aa: CASSAGSVYGYTF; CDR3nt: TGTGCCAGCAGCGCCGGTAGTGTCTATGGCTACACCTTC
j_gene: TRBJ2-7; d_gene: TRBD2; v_gene: TRBV20-1; abundance: many; CDR3aa: CSARDTASGRGEQYF; CDR3nt: TGCAGTGCTAGAGATACGGCTAGCGGGAGAGGCGAGCAGTACTTC
j_gene: TRBJ2-5; d_gene: NA; v_gene: TRBV7-2; abundance: many; CDR3aa: CASSLGVETQYF; CDR3nt: TGTGCCAGCAGCTTAGGGGTGGAGACCCAGTACTTC
j_gene: TRBJ1-6; d_gene: NA; v_gene: TRBV14; abundance: many; CDR3aa: CASSQVLGRTSPLHF; CDR3nt: TGTGCCAGCAGCCAAGTTCTGGGAAGGACTTCACCCCTCCACTTT
j_gene: TRBJ2-7; d_gene: TRBD2; v_gene: TRBV5-1; abundance: many; CDR3aa: CASSFSGTKEEQYF; CDR3nt: TGCGCCAGCAGCTTCTCCGGGACTAAGGAAGAGCAGTACTTC
j_gene: TRBJ1-1; d_gene: NA; v_gene: TRBV28; abundance: many; CDR3aa: CASGRGAYTEAFF; CDR3nt: TGTGCCAGCGGGCGGGGCGCGTACACTGAAGCTTTCTTT
j_gene: TRBJ2-7; d_gene: TRBD2; v_gene: TRBV4-1; abundance: few; CDR3aa: CASSQELAGGFSYEQYF; CDR3nt: TGCGCCAGCAGCCAAGAATTAGCGGGAGGGTTCTCCTACGAGCAGTACTTC
j_gene: TRBJ1-5; d_gene: NA; v_gene: TRBV7-6; abundance: many; CDR3aa: CASSRERLQPQHF; CDR3nt: TGTGCCAGCAGCCGTGAGAGGCTGCAGCCCCAGCATTTT
j_gene: TRBJ2-7; d_gene: NA; v_gene: TRBV29-1; abundance: NA; CDR3aa: CSVEGGGLASYEQYF; CDR3nt: TGCAGCGTTGAAGGGGGCGGACTCGCCTCCTACGAGCAGTACTTC
j_gene: TRBJ2-5; d_gene: TRBD2; v_gene: TRBV11-2; abundance: many; CDR3aa: CASSWTGTRFFQRQETQYF; CDR3nt: TGTGCCAGCAGCTGGACCGGGACTAGGTTCTTCCAACGGCAAGAGACCCAGTACTTC
j_gene: TRBJ2-7; d_gene: NA; v_gene: TRBV28; abundance: many; CDR3aa: CASSLTGLGEQYF; CDR3nt: TGTGCCAGCAGTCTAACAGGGTTGGGCGAGCAGTACTTC
j_gene: TRBJ2-3; d_gene: TRBD1; v_gene: TRBV6-1; abundance: many; CDR3aa: CASTPGQGADTQYF; CDR3nt: TGTGCCAGCACCCCGGGACAGGGGGCAGATACGCAGTATTTT
j_gene: TRBJ2-5; d_gene: TRBD2; v_gene: TRBV6-1; abundance: many; CDR3aa: CASKRTSGSQETQYF; CDR3nt: TGTGCCAGCAAGAGGACTAGCGGGAGTCAGGAGACCCAGTACTTC
j_gene: TRBJ2-5; d_gene: NA; v_gene: TRBV5-5; abundance: many; CDR3aa: CASSLIYETQYF; CDR3nt: TGTGCCAGCAGCTTGATCTACGAGACCCAGTACTTC
j_gene: TRBJ2-2; d_gene: NA; v_gene: TRBV27; abundance: NA; CDR3aa: CASLPTGTPRRTGELFF; CDR3nt: TGTGCCAGCTTACCTACCGGGACACCACGGCGCACCGGGGAGCTGTTTTTT
j_gene: TRBJ1-6; d_gene: NA; v_gene: TRBV7-2; abundance: many; CDR3aa: CASSLGLGGSPLHF; CDR3nt: TGTGCCAGCAGCTTAGGTCTGGGAGGTTCACCCCTCCACTTT
j_gene: TRBJ2-7; d_gene: NA; v_gene: TRBV18; abundance: few; CDR3aa: CASSPPTGGGEQYF; CDR3nt: TGTGCCAGCTCACCACCGACCGGGGGTGGCGAGCAGTACTTC
j_gene: TRBJ1-3; d_gene: NA; v_gene: TRBV12-3/TRBV12-4; abundance: NA; CDR3aa: CATHRVAVGNTIYF; CDR3nt: TGTGCCACACACAGAGTAGCGGTTGGAAACACCATATATTTT